These 3 T cell receptor beta chains were all obtained from the same sample, sequenced in a study of blood T cell repertoires in COVID-19. TCRdb keeps only in-frame clones here, not all; method: immunoSEQ multiplex PCR. Found here are approximately 270,000 clones, approximately 90% of them singletons; the top ten hold about 3%. Sequenced material: PBMCs or T cells enriched from blood (not recorded which). These receptors were obtained from a man in his forties or fifties who had been exposed to COVID-19.

The CDR3: CASSLYARYTDGYTF. CDR3 coding DNA: TGTGCCAGCAGTTTATACGCCAGGTACACCGATGGCTACACCTTC. The chain links TRBV28 to TRBJ1-2, with no clear D. Looked up from germline, CDR1 is MDHEN and CDR2 is SYDVKM. V gave up 1 base and J gave up 6 bases, with 15 bases separating them. There are 15 residues in the CDR3.

The gene calls are TRBV5-6 and TRBJ2-3, with TRBD2 matching over 10 bases. CDR3 length: 16 residues. V gave up 2 bases and J gave up 2 bases; unmatched junction bases: 5. CDR1 is SGHDT, CDR2 YYEEEE, per germline. CDR3 DNA sequence: TGTGCCAGCAGCTTTTCAGCGGGAGGGTACACAGATACGCAGTATTTT. Amino acid sequence: CASSFSAGGYTDTQYF.

The chain is built from TRBV7-2 and TRBJ1-4, with D uncertain. The CDR3 covers 15 residues. The V end was cut by 1 base, the J end by 4 bases, with 10 bases between. Germline V CDR1 and CDR2: SGHTA, FQGNSA. The CDR3 region has the DNA TGTGCCAGCAGCTTAGAGCCGAGGGTTAATGAAAAACTGTTTTTT. Residues: CASSLEPRVNEKLFF.